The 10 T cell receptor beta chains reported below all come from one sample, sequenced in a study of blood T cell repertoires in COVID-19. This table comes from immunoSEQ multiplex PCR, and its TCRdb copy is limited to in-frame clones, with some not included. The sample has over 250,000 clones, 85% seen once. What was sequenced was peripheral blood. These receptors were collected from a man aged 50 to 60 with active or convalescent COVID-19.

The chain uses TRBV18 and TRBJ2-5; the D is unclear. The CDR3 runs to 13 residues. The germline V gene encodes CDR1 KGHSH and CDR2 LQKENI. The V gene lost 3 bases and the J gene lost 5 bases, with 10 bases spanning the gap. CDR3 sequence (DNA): TGTGCCAGCTCACCTCCGGGTGGGGAGACCCAGTACTTC. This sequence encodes CASSPPGGETQYF.

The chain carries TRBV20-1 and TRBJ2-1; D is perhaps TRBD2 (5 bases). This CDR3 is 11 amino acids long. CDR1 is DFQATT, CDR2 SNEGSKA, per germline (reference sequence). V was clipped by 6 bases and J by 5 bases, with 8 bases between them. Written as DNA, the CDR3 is TGCAGTGCCTCGGGGAACAATGAGCAGTTCTTC. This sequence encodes CSASGNNEQFF.

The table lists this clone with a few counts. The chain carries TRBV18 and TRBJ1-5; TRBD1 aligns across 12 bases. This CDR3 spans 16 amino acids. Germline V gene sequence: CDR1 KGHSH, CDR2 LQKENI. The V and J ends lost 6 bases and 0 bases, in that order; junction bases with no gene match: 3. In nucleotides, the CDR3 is TGTGCCAGCTCCGGGACAGGGGGCTATAGCAATCAGCCCCAGCATTTT. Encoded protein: CASSGTGGYSNQPQHF. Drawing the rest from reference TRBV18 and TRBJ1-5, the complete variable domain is NAGVMQNPRHLVRRRGQEARLRCSPMKGHSHVYWYRQLPEEGLKFMVYLQKENIIDESGMPKERFSAEFPKEGPSILRIQQVVRGDSAAYFCASSGTGGYSNQPQHFGDGTRLSIL.

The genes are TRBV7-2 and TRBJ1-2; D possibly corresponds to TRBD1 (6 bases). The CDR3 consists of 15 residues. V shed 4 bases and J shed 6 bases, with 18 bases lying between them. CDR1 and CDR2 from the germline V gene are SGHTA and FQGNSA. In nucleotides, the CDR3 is TGTGCCAGCAGCTCAAAGCCGGGACAAGGGGATGGCTACACCTTC. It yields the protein CASSSKPGQGDGYTF.

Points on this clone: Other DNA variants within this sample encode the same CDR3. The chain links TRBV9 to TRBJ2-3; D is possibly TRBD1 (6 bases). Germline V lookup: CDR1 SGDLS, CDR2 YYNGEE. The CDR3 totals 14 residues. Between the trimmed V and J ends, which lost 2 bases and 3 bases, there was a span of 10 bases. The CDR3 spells CASSVGQGTDTQYF. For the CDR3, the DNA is TGTGCCAGCAGCGTGGGCCAGGGGACAGATACGCAGTATTTT.

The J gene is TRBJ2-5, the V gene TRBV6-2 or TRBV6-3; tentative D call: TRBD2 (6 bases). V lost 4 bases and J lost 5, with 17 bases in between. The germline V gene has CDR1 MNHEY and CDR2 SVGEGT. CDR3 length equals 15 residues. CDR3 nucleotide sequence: TGTGCCAGCAGTTCTGGGACTGGCGGTTGGGAGACCCAGTACTTC. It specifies CASSSGTGGWETQYF.

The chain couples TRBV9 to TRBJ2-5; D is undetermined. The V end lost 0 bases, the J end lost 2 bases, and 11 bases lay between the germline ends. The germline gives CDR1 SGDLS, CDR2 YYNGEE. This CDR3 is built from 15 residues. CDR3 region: CASSVEEADQETQYF. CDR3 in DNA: TGTGCCAGCAGCGTAGAAGAGGCAGATCAAGAGACCCAGTACTTC.

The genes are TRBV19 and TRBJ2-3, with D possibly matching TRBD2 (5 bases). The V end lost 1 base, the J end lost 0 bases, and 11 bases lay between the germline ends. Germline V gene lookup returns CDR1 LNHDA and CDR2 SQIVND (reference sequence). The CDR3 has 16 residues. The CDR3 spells CASSIGRRTSTDTQYF. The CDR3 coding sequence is TGTGCCAGTAGTATAGGGAGGCGCACAAGCACAGATACGCAGTATTTT.

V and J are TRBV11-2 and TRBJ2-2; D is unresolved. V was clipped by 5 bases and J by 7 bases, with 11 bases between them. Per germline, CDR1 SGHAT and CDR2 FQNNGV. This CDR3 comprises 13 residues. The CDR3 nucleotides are TGTGCCAGCAGCCCGCGTCGTGGCGGGGAGCTGTTTTTT. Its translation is CASSPRRGGELFF.

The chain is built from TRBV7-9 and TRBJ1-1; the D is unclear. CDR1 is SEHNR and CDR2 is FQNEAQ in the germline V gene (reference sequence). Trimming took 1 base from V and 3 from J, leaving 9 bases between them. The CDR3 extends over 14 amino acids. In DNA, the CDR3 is TGTGCCAGCAGCTTAGTTTCTGTCGACACTGAAGCTTTCTTT. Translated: CASSLVSVDTEAFF.